This T cell receptor beta chain derives from a study of blood T cell repertoires in COVID-19. Study-wide context: COVID-19 samples, acute and convalescent, were from the United States, Italy and Spain.

Profiling relied on immunoSEQ multiplex PCR, and the TCRdb table lists in-frame clones only, not all of them. The repertoire holds 400,000 or so clones, with over 75% as singletons. Germline trimming cut 4 bases from V and 7 bases from J; bases unmatched to any gene: 16. This CDR3 has 17 residues. The V gene's germline CDR1 is SGHTS and CDR2 YDEGEE. The study recruited people aged about 18 to 89 years across 20 to 30 US areas. Assignments of participants to cohorts depended upon their own reported clinical history. Two consecutive negative NP/OP PCR tests, clearance, or resolved symptoms defined Cohort 3 recovery.

This TCR derives from a man in his thirties or forties who had recovered from COVID-19. The sequencing input was PBMCs or T cells enriched from blood (not recorded which). The chain is built from TRBV5-8 and TRBJ2-2; the match to TRBD2 covers 7 bases. The CDR3 DNA follows: TGTGCCAGCAGCCGCCGGCTGGGGAGGGGCCGGAACGGGGAGCTGTTTTTT. Residues: CASSRRLGRGRNGELFF.